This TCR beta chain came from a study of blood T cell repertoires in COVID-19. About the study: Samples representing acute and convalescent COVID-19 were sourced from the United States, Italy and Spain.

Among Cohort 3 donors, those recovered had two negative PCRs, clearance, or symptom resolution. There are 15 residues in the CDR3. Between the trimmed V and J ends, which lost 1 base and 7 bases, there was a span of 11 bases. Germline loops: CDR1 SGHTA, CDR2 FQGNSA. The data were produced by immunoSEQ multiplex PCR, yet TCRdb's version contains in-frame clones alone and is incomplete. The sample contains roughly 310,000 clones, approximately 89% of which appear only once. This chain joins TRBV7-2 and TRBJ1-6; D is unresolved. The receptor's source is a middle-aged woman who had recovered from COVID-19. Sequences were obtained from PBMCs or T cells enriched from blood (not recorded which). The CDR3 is CASSLVSDGNSPLHF. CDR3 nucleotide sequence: TGTGCCAGCAGCTTAGTCTCTGACGGGAATTCACCCCTCCACTTT.